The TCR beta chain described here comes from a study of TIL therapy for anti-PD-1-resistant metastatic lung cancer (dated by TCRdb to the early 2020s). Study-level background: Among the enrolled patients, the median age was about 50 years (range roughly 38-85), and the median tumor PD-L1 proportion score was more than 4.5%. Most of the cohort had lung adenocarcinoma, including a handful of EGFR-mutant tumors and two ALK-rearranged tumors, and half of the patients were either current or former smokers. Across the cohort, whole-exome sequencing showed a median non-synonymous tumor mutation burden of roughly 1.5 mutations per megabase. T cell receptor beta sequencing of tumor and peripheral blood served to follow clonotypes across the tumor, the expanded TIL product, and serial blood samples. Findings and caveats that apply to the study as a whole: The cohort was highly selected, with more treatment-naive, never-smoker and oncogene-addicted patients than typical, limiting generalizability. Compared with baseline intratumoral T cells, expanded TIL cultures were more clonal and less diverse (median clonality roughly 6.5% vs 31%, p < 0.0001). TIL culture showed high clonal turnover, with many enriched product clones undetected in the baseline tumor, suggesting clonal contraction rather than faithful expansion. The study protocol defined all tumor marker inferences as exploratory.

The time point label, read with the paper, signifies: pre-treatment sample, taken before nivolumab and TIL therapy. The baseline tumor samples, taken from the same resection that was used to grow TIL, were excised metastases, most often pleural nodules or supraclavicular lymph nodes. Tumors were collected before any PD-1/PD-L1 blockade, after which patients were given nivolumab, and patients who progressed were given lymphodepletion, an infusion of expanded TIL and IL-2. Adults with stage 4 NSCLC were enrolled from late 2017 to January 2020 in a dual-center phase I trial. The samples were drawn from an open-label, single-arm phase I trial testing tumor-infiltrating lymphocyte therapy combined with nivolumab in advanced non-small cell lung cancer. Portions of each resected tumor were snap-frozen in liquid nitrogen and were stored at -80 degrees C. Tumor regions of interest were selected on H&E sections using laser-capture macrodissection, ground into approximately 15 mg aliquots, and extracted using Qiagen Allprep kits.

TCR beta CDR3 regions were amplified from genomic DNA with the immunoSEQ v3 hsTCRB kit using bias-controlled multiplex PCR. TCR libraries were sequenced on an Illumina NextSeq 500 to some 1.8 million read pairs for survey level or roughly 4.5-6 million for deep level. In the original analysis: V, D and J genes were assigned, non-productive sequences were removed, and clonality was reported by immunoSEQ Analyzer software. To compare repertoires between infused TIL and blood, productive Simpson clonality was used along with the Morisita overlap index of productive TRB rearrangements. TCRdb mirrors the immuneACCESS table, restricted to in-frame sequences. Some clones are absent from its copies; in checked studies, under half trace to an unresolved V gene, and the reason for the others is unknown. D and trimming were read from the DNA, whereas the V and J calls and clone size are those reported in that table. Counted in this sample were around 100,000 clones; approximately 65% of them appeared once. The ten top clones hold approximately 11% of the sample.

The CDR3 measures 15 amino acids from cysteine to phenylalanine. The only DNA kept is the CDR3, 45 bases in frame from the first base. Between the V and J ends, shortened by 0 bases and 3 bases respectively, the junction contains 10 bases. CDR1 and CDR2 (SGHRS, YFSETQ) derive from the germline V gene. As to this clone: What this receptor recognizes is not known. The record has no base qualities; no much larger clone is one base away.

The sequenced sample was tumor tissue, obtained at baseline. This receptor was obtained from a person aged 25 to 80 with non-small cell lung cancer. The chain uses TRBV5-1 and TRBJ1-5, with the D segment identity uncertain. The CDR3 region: CASSLETITNQPQHF. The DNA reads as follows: TGCGCCAGCAGCTTGGAGACGATTACCAATCAGCCCCAGCATTTT.